Listed below are T cell receptor beta chains from one sample, sequenced in a study of blood T cell repertoires in COVID-19. Profiling relied on immunoSEQ multiplex PCR, and the TCRdb table lists in-frame clones only, not all of them. The sample holds about 390,000 clones, around nine tenths seen once. The specimen sequenced was PBMCs or T cells enriched from blood (not recorded which). The origin of the receptors is a woman in her forties or fifties who had recovered from COVID-19. The CDR3 runs from the conserved cysteine through the conserved F or W. A D gene is named only where the DNA matches it firmly. Some rows mark clone size as missing; the rest say once, few, many or name a class of expanded clone.

v_gene	abundance	j_gene	d_gene	CDR3nt	CDR3aa
TRBV30	-	TRBJ2-1	TRBD2	TGTGCCTGGAGTGTGGGTAGCGGGGGGGGCAATGAGCAGTTCTTC	CAWSVGSGGGNEQFF
TRBV24-1	-	TRBJ2-3	TRBD2	TGTGCCACCAGTGAGAAGCGGGGGCTAAGCACAGATACGCAGTATTTT	CATSEKRGLSTDTQYF
TRBV18	-	TRBJ1-1	-	TGTGCCAGCTCACAGGACAGCACTGAAGCTTTCTTT	CASSQDSTEAFF
TRBV10-3	-	TRBJ1-3	-	TGTGCCATCAGTGATATCAGGGATGGATGGGGAAACACCATATATTTT	CAISDIRDGWGNTIYF
TRBV5-1	-	TRBJ1-4	TRBD1	TGCGCCAGCAGCGCGGGACAGGGGAAAGAAAAACTGTTTTTT	CASSAGQGKEKLFF
TRBV10-3	-	TRBJ1-1	-	TGTGCCATCAGTGGGACAGCGAGCAACACTGAAGCTTTCTTT	CAISGTASNTEAFF
TRBV28	-	TRBJ1-4	-	TGTGCCAGCATGCACAGTATCTCAACTAATGAAAAACTGTTTTTT	CASMHSISTNEKLFF
TRBV28	-	TRBJ1-5	TRBD1	TGTGCCAGCAGTTCCCCGGAGGGGACAGGGTATCAGCCCCAGCATTTT	CASSSPEGTGYQPQHF
TRBV3-1/TRBV3-2	-	TRBJ1-2	-	TGTGCCAGCAGCCAGGGGCCAGGGCGCAACTATGGCTACACCTTC	CASSQGPGRNYGYTF
TRBV18	-	TRBJ1-3	-	TGTGCCAGCTCACCACCGTTATTCGGGGTCTCTGGAAACACCATATATTTT	CASSPPLFGVSGNTIYF
TRBV9	-	TRBJ2-5	TRBD1	TGTGCCAGCAGCCTCGGACAGGGGGCCCACGAGACCCAGTACTTC	CASSLGQGAHETQYF
TRBV3-1/TRBV3-2	-	TRBJ2-4	TRBD2	TGTGCCAGCAGCCAGGAAGCGGGGTTGGCTATTCTTCAGTACTTC	CASSQEAGLAILQYF
TRBV27	-	TRBJ2-5	TRBD2	TGTGCCAGCAGTCCCCGGACTAGCGGGGGAGGTGAGACCCAGTACTTC	CASSPRTSGGGETQYF
TRBV19	once	TRBJ1-1	-	TGTGCCAGTAGTATAGTCAGGGTTTCGAACACTGAAGCTTTCTTT	CASSIVRVSNTEAFF
TRBV11-1	few	TRBJ1-5	-	TGTGCCAGCAGCCGGGACAAAGATCAGCCCCAGCATTTT	CASSRDKDQPQHF
TRBV7-9	-	TRBJ1-1	-	TGTGCCAGCAGCACCACAGGGAGTAGCACTGAAGCTTTCTTT	CASSTTGSSTEAFF
TRBV4-1	-	TRBJ2-7	TRBD1	TGCGCCAGCAGCCATAGGGGGCTGATGGAGCAGTACTTC	CASSHRGLMEQYF
TRBV3-1/TRBV3-2	-	TRBJ2-1	-	TGTGCCAGCAGACCCGCGGGGCGGACTGAGCAGTTCTTC	CASRPAGRTEQFF
TRBV5-8	-	TRBJ1-1	-	TGTGCCAGCGGGGGCCAGGAGAACACTGAAGCTTTCTTT	CASGGQENTEAFF